This passage covers 14 T cell receptor beta chains from one sample sequenced in a study of blood T cell repertoires in COVID-19. Profiling relied on immunoSEQ multiplex PCR, and the TCRdb table lists in-frame clones only, not all of them. Counted here are fewer than 200,000 clones, about 86% occurring once; the ten biggest clones make up around 7.1%. Specimen: PBMCs or T cells enriched from blood (not recorded which). The origin of the receptors is a man aged 45 to 65 who had recovered from COVID-19.

The chain recombines TRBV9 with TRBJ2-3, with 9 positions matching TRBD2. V shed 4 bases, J shed 0 bases, and the junction held 18 bases outside the gene matches. This CDR3 spans 20 amino acids. CDR1 SGDLS and CDR2 YYNGEE come from the germline V gene. DNA for the CDR3: TGTGCCAGCAGCAAGACCACCCCCATTAGCGGGGGACTCAGCACAGATACGCAGTATTTT. This encodes CASSKTTPISGGLSTDTQYF.

This clone came up once. This chain joins TRBV12-3 or TRBV12-4 and TRBJ1-1; a weak D match, TRBD1 (5 bases). Between the trimmed V and J ends, which lost 7 bases and 8 bases, there was a span of 14 bases. The CDR3 spans 12 residues. The CDR3 nucleotides read TGTGCCAGCAAACCACAGGCGCCCGAAGCTTTCTTT. Amino acids: CASKPQAPEAFF.

The chain is built from TRBV4-1 and TRBJ1-4; D gene uncertain. The V and J ends lost 0 bases and 5 bases respectively, with 13 bases between them. CDR3 length: 16 residues. CDR1 is MGHRA and CDR2 is YSYEKL in the germline V gene. In nucleotides, the CDR3 is TGCGCCAGCAGCCAAGAGCCCCGTGCGGGGAATGAAAAACTGTTTTTT. It encodes CASSQEPRAGNEKLFF.

The rearrangement links TRBV6-5 to TRBJ1-6; a weak D match, TRBD1 (5 bases). This CDR3 region has 15 residues. The V gene's germline CDR1 is MNHEY and CDR2 SVGAGI. V was clipped by 0 bases and J by 10 bases, with 13 bases between them. CDR3 protein: CASSYSGEGGSPLHF. The CDR3 DNA reads TGTGCCAGCAGTTACTCGGGGGAGGGAGGATCACCCCTCCACTTT.

The J gene is TRBJ1-4, the V gene TRBV2; 7 bases align to TRBD1. Germline CDR1 and CDR2: SNHLY and FYNNEI. The V segment lost 10 bases and the J segment 0 bases; nucleotides outside the gene matches: 11. The length of the CDR3 is 16 residues. The CDR3 loop is CATTRQGQSTNEKLFF. The CDR3 coding sequence is TGTGCCACCACAAGACAGGGCCAATCAACTAATGAAAAACTGTTTTTT.

This chain uses TRBV7-9 with TRBJ1-1; weak D call: TRBD1 (6 bases). The V and J ends lost 0 bases and 0 bases respectively, with 14 bases between them. Germline CDR1 and CDR2: SEHNR and FQNEAQ (reference sequence). This CDR3 has 17 residues. CDR3 sequence (DNA): TGTGCCAGCAGCTTAGCGTCGGCAGGGGCCCTGAACACTGAAGCTTTCTTT. It is translated as CASSLASAGALNTEAFF.

This clone was seen just once. The CDR3 protein is CASSQTLRDRPGREQYF. As DNA, the CDR3 is TGTGCCAGCAGCCAGACACTCAGGGACAGGCCGGGGCGCGAGCAGTACTTC. This chain uses TRBV7-6 with TRBJ2-7, with 8 nucleotides matching TRBD1. Germline trimming cut 5 bases from V and 6 bases from J; bases unmatched to any gene: 18. This CDR3 has 17 residues. CDR1 is SGHVS and CDR2 is FNYEAQ in the germline V gene.

This chain joins TRBV6-5 and TRBJ2-6; possible D gene TRBD1, 6 bases. The CDR3 is made up of 15 amino acids. Germline lookup yields CDR1 MNHEY and CDR2 SVGAGI. The V end lost 8 bases, the J end lost 0 bases, and 11 bases lay between the germline ends. The CDR3 protein is CASCTGNSGANVLTF. The CDR3 coding sequence is TGTGCCAGCTGCACAGGGAACTCTGGGGCCAACGTCCTGACTTTC.

The genes are TRBV7-6 and TRBJ2-5; 7 nucleotides agree with TRBD2. Germline loops: CDR1 SGHVS, CDR2 FNYEAQ. The CDR3 has 14 residues. V lost 4 bases, J lost 4 bases, and 6 bases stayed unmatched. This chain's CDR3 is CASSSPTGGETQYF. In DNA, the CDR3 is TGTGCCAGCAGCTCTCCGACGGGGGGAGAGACCCAGTACTTC.

This clone showed up just once. This chain connects TRBV6-1 to TRBJ1-5; 9 bases map to TRBD1. V dropped 2 bases and J dropped 1; count of bases not matched to a gene: 3. This CDR3 has 16 amino acids. Germline V gene sequence: CDR1 MNHNS, CDR2 SASEGT. The CDR3 coding sequence is TGTGCCAGCAGTGAATCTGGACAGGGGAGCAATCAGCCCCAGCATTTT. Translated: CASSESGQGSNQPQHF.

V gene TRBV6-5 combines with J gene TRBJ1-1; 7 bases map to TRBD1. The CDR3 is 14 amino acids. Looked up from germline, CDR1 is MNHEY and CDR2 is SVGAGI. V shed 2 bases, J shed 5 bases, and the junction held 5 bases outside the gene matches. CDR3 sequence: CASSYRPTGTEAFF. The CDR3 nucleotides read TGTGCCAGCAGTTACCGGCCGACAGGGACTGAAGCTTTCTTT.

There are a few counts of this clone. The chain combines TRBV27 with TRBJ1-2, with 7 bases aligning to TRBD1. After removal of 3 bases from V and 3 bases from J, the junction contained 4 bases not matched to a gene. Germline loops: CDR1 MNHEY, CDR2 SMNVEV (reference sequence). The CDR3 sequence is 14 residues long. Here the CDR3 reads CASSFGQGDYGYTF. The CDR3 DNA follows: TGTGCCAGCAGTTTTGGGCAGGGGGACTATGGCTACACCTTC.

This chain links TRBV12-5 with TRBJ2-7, with D possibly being TRBD1 (6 bases). Germline V lookup: CDR1 LGHNT, CDR2 FRNRAP. Between the trimmed V and J ends, which lost 6 bases and 0 bases, there was a span of 12 bases. The CDR3 has 14 residues. The CDR3 DNA sequence: TGTGCTAGTGGGGGGACAAACAACTCCTACGAGCAGTACTTC. It yields the protein CASGGTNNSYEQYF.

This clone was counted a few times. This chain links TRBV12-3 or TRBV12-4 with TRBJ1-2, with TRBD1 identical over 10 bases. V lost 7 bases to trimming and J lost 7 bases; unmatched junction nucleotides: 3. The CDR3 is 12 residues long. The CDR3 DNA sequence: TGTGCCAGCACTAGGGACAGGGGTGGCTACACCTTC. Protein: CASTRDRGGYTF.